Below, one T cell receptor beta chain is given with its context. The data derive from a study of blood T cell repertoires in COVID-19. The overall study: Sources were T cells, B-cell-depleted T cells, or PBMCs; the material itself was cDNA or gDNA.

Original processing notes: Reference gene primer amplification yielded estimated nucleated cell counts. Method: immunoSEQ multiplex PCR; TCRdb's copy keeps in-frame clones and lacks some. From that table come the V and J calls and clone size; the DNA was used to work out D and trimming. The sample has 150,000 to 200,000 clones; 82% are singletons. The length of the CDR3 is 14 residues. Germline assignment: CDR1 MNHEY and CDR2 SMNVEV (reference sequence). Trimming removed 6 bases at V and 4 bases at J, with 13 bases between. The sequence was collected from an older woman with COVID-19, enrolled during active disease. V and J are TRBV27 and TRBJ2-1, with D possibly matching TRBD1 (6 bases). The sample consisted of peripheral blood. CDR3 coding DNA: TGTGCCAGCAGCCGCGACAGGTTTTACAATGAGCAGTTCTTC. Translation gives CASSRDRFYNEQFF.